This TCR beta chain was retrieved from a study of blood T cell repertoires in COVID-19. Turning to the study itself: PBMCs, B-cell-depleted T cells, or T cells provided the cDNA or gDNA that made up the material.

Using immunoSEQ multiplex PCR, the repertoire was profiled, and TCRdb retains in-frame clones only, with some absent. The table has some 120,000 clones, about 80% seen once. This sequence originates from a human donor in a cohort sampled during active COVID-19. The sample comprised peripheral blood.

The CDR3 coding sequence is TGTGCCAGCAGCGCCATAGCGGGGGGGCGAAACATTCAGTACTTC. Amino acid sequence: CASSAIAGGRNIQYF. The V gene is TRBV9, the J gene TRBJ2-4, with 11 bases matching TRBD2. V shed 3 bases and J 6 bases; nucleotides not matched to a gene: 5. Germline V lookup: CDR1 SGDLS, CDR2 YYNGEE. This CDR3 has 15 residues.